The source of this T cell receptor (beta chain) is a study of shared clonotypes between healthy human individuals. This table comes from immunoSEQ multiplex PCR, and its TCRdb copy is limited to in-frame clones, with some not included. The sample includes around 1,100,000 clones, 77% seen only once; the top ten take 0.89%. V was pared by 3 bases and J by 2 bases, with 16 bases between. CDR3 length: 16 amino acids. CDR1 is SGHRS and CDR2 is YFSETQ in the germline V gene. Sequencing was performed on memory CD4+ T cells from PBMCs. Subset denoted: CD45RA-negative fraction. The TCR comes from a man between 18 and 29 years old in good health. Some clones in this sample may be carry-over from other donors' samples. The J gene is TRBJ2-3, the V gene TRBV5-1; D possibly corresponds to TRBD1 (5 bases). CDR3 loop: CASSSRQWGATDTQYF. CDR3 nucleotides: TGCGCCAGCAGCTCCCGACAGTGGGGCGCCACAGATACGCAGTATTTT. The full variable domain, completed using reference TRBV5-1 and TRBJ2-3, is KAGVTQTPRYLIKTRGQQVTLSCSPISGHRSVSWYQQTPGQGLQFLFEYFSETQRNKGNFPGRFSGRQFSNSRSEMNVSTLELGDSALYLCASSSRQWGATDTQYFGPGTRLTVL.